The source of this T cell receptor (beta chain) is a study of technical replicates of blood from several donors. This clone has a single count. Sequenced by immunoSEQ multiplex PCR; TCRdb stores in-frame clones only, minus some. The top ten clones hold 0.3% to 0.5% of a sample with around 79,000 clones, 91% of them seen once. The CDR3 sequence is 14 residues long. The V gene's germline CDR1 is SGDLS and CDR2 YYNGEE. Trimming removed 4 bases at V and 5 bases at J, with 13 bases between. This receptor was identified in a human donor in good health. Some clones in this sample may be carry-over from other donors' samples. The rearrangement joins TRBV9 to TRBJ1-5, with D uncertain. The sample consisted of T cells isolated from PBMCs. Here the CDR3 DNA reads TGTGCCAGCAGCCCAGCGGGGAGGGATCAGCCCCAGCATTTT. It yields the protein CASSPAGRDQPQHF.